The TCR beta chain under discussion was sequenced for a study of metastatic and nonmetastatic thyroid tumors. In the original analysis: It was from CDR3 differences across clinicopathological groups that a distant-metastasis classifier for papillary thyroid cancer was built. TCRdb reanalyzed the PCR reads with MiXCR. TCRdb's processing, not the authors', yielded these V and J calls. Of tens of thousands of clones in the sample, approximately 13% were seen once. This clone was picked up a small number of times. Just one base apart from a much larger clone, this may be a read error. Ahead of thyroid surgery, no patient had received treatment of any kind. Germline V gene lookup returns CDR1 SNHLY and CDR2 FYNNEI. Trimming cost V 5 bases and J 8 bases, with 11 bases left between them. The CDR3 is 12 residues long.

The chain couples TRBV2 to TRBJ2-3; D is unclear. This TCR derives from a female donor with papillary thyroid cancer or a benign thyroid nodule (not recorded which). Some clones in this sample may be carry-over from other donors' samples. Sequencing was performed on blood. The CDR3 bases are TGTGCCAGCAGTTCCCTGGGGTGTACGCAGTATTTT. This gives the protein CASSSLGCTQYF. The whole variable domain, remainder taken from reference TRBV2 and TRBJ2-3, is EPEVTQTPSHQVTQMGQEVILRCVPISNHLYFYWYRQILGQKVEFLVSFYNNEISEKSEIFDDQFSVERPDGSNFTLKIRSTKLEDSAMYFCASSSLGCTQYFGPGTRLTVL.